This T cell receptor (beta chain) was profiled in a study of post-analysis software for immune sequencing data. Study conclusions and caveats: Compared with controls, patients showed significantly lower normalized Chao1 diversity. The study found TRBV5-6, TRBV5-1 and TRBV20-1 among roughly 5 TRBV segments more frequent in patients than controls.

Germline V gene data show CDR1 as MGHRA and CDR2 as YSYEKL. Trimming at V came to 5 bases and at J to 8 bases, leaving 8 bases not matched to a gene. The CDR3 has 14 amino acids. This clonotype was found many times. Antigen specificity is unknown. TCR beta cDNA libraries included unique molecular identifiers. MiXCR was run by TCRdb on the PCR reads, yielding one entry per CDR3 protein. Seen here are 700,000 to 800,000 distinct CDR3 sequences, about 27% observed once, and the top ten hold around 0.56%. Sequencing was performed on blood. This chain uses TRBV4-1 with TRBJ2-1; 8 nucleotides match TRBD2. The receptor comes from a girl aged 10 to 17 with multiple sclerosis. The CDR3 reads CASSSGRVVDEQFF. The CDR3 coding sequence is TGCGCCAGCAGCAGCGGGAGAGTGGTCGATGAGCAGTTCTTC.